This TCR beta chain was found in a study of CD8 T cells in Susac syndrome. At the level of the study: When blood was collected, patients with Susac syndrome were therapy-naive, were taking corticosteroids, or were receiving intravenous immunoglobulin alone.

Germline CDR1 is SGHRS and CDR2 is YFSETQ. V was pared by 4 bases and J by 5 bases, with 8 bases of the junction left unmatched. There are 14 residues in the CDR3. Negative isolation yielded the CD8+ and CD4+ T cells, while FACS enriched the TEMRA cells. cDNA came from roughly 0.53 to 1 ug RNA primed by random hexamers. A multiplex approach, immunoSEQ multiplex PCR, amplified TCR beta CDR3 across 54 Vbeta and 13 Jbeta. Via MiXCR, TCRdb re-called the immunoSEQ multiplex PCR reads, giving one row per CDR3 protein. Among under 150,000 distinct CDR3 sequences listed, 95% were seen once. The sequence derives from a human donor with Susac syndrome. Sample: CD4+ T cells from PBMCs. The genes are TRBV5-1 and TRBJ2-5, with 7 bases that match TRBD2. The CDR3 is CASSHRLAGETQYF. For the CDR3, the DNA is TGCGCCAGCAGCCATCGACTAGCCGGTGAGACCCAGTACTTC.